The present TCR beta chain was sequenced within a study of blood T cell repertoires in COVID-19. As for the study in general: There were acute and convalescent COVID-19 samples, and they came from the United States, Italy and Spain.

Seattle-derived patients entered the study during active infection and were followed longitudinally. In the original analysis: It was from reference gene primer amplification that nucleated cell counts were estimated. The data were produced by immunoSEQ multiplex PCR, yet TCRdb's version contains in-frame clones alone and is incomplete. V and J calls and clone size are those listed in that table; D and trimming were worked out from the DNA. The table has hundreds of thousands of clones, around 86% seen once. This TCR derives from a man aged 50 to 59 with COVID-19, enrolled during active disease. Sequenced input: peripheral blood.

The CDR3 reads CSVQGVSYEQYF. The DNA for the CDR3 is TGCAGCGTTCAGGGGGTCTCCTACGAGCAGTACTTC. V is TRBV29-1 and J is TRBJ2-7; 7 nucleotides align to TRBD1. The CDR3 extends over 12 amino acids. Germline V gives CDR1 SQVTM, CDR2 ANQGSEA. V lost 5 bases and J lost 0; bases outside the gene matches: 1.